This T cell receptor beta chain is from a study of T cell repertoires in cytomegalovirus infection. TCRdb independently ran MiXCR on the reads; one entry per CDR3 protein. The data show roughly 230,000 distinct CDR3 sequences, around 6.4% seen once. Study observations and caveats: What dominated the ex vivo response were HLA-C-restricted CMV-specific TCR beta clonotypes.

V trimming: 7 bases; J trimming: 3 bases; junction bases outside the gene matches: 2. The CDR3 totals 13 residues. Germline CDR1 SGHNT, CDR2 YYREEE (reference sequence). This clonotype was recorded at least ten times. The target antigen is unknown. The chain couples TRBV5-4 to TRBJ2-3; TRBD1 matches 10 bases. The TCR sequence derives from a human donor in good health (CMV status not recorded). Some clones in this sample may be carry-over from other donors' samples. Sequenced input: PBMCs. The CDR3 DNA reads TGTGCCAGCTGGACAGGGGGAACAGATACGCAGTATTTT. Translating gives CASWTGGTDTQYF.